Listed below are T cell receptor beta chains from one sample, sequenced in a study of T-cell reconstitution after alpha-beta-depleted transplantation in children. MiXCR, run by TCRdb on the PCR reads, gives a single entry per CDR3 protein. This table has about 580,000 distinct CDR3 sequences, roughly 24% appearing once. The sample here was PBMCs, mostly from graft donor cells, taken 360 days after TCRalphabeta/CD19-depleted stem cell transplant. All receptors derive from a boy in the first two years of life who had a stem cell transplant for acute myeloid leukemia, so the T cells may come from the graft donor. Both conserved end residues are part of each CDR3. Each record gives: CDR3 DNA, CDR3 protein, CDR3 length, J gene, clone size, V gene, D gene. D genes are given only for firm matches. Where a row states a size, it is once, few, many or the class of an expanded clone; other rows omit it.

cdr3_nt: TGCAGTGCTAGAGATTTAGGCTCTGAGCAGTTCTTC; cdr3_aa: CSARDLGSEQFF; cdr3_length: 12; j_call: TRBJ2-1; clone_size: many; v_call: TRBV20-1; d_call: -
cdr3_nt: TGTGCCAGCAGTTACTCCCGGGCGGAAAAACTGTTTTTT; cdr3_aa: CASSYSRAEKLFF; cdr3_length: 13; j_call: TRBJ1-4; clone_size: few; v_call: TRBV6-5; d_call: -
cdr3_nt: TGCGCCAGCAGTGGACAGGAGCGAGCCAAAAACATTCAGTACTTC; cdr3_aa: CASSGQERAKNIQYF; cdr3_length: 15; j_call: TRBJ2-4; clone_size: -; v_call: TRBV10-2; d_call: -
cdr3_nt: TGTGCCAGCAGCGGCGGGACTGTGAGCACAGATACGCAGTATTTT; cdr3_aa: CASSGGTVSTDTQYF; cdr3_length: 15; j_call: TRBJ2-3; clone_size: -; v_call: TRBV5-5; d_call: -
cdr3_nt: TGCAGTGCTAGAGACCCCGGACTACCTTCCGGGTTCTTC; cdr3_aa: CSARDPGLPSGFF; cdr3_length: 13; j_call: TRBJ2-1; clone_size: -; v_call: TRBV20-1; d_call: -
cdr3_nt: TGTGCCAGCAGTGGGGGTGACAGGAGTTTTTATCAGCCCCAGCATTTT; cdr3_aa: CASSGGDRSFYQPQHF; cdr3_length: 16; j_call: TRBJ1-5; clone_size: few; v_call: TRBV2; d_call: -
cdr3_nt: TGCGCCAGCAGGGACAGGGAGGGTGAGACCCAGTACTTC; cdr3_aa: CASRDREGETQYF; cdr3_length: 13; j_call: TRBJ2-5; clone_size: few; v_call: TRBV5-1; d_call: -
cdr3_nt: TGTGCCAGCAGCCAAGATGGGCGGGACCACTCCTACAATGAGCAGTTCTTC; cdr3_aa: CASSQDGRDHSYNEQFF; cdr3_length: 17; j_call: TRBJ2-1; clone_size: many; v_call: TRBV4-2; d_call: -
cdr3_nt: TGCAGTGTTCTAACGACTAGCGGGGTTAGAGATGAGCAGTTCTTC; cdr3_aa: CSVLTTSGVRDEQFF; cdr3_length: 15; j_call: TRBJ2-1; clone_size: many; v_call: TRBV20-1; d_call: TRBD2
cdr3_nt: TGCGCCAGCAGCCGATTGGGTGAAAGGGGGTCGGGCAATGAGCAGTTCTTC; cdr3_aa: CASSRLGERGSGNEQFF; cdr3_length: 17; j_call: TRBJ2-1; clone_size: few; v_call: TRBV4-3; d_call: -
cdr3_nt: TGTGCCAGCAGCTCCTCGGCGGGGGGATTCAATGAGCAGTTCTTC; cdr3_aa: CASSSSAGGFNEQFF; cdr3_length: 15; j_call: TRBJ2-1; clone_size: -; v_call: TRBV5-8; d_call: TRBD2
cdr3_nt: TGCAGTGCTAGAGATCGGAGACTAGCGGGTTATTGGGACATTCAGTACTTC; cdr3_aa: CSARDRRLAGYWDIQYF; cdr3_length: 17; j_call: TRBJ2-4; clone_size: -; v_call: TRBV20-1; d_call: TRBD2
cdr3_nt: TGTGCCAGCAGTTCCCCTGGGGCCAACGTCCTGACTTTC; cdr3_aa: CASSSPGANVLTF; cdr3_length: 13; j_call: TRBJ2-6; clone_size: -; v_call: TRBV6-5; d_call: -
cdr3_nt: TGTGCCAGCAGCTTGGGTCCCGGGACAGGGATAAGTCAGCCCCAGCATTTT; cdr3_aa: CASSLGPGTGISQPQHF; cdr3_length: 17; j_call: TRBJ1-5; clone_size: few; v_call: TRBV5-5; d_call: TRBD1
cdr3_nt: TGCAGTGCTAGAGTTCGGGGGCAGAACACTGAAGCTTTCTTT; cdr3_aa: CSARVRGQNTEAFF; cdr3_length: 14; j_call: TRBJ1-1; clone_size: many; v_call: TRBV20-1; d_call: -
cdr3_nt: TGTGCCAGCAGTTCCCCATCCGGGACAAAAGTTGAAGCTTTCTTT; cdr3_aa: CASSSPSGTKVEAFF; cdr3_length: 15; j_call: TRBJ1-1; clone_size: -; v_call: TRBV28; d_call: -
cdr3_nt: TGTGCCAGCAGTTATAACTTTGGGGGCGAACGAAACACTGAAGCTTTCTTT; cdr3_aa: CASSYNFGGERNTEAFF; cdr3_length: 17; j_call: TRBJ1-1; clone_size: -; v_call: TRBV6-5; d_call: -
cdr3_nt: TGCAGTGCTAGGACAGCCTATGGCTACACCTTC; cdr3_aa: CSARTAYGYTF; cdr3_length: 11; j_call: TRBJ1-2; clone_size: many; v_call: TRBV20-1; d_call: -
cdr3_nt: TGCAGTGCTAGAAGTAACAGGGAATTGAGCACTGAAGCTTTCTTT; cdr3_aa: CSARSNRELSTEAFF; cdr3_length: 15; j_call: TRBJ1-1; clone_size: few; v_call: TRBV20-1; d_call: -
cdr3_nt: TGTGCCAGTACCCTGGCTGGGGATGGCTCCTACGAGCAGTACTTC; cdr3_aa: CASTLAGDGSYEQYF; cdr3_length: 15; j_call: TRBJ2-7; clone_size: few; v_call: TRBV6-5; d_call: -
cdr3_nt: TGTGCCAGCAGCTTATGGGGGAGAACCACAGATACGCAGTATTTT; cdr3_aa: CASSLWGRTTDTQYF; cdr3_length: 15; j_call: TRBJ2-3; clone_size: many; v_call: TRBV11-2; d_call: -
cdr3_nt: TGCAGTGCTAGACCCAGGGTAGCTTGGTCTGAAGCTTTCTTT; cdr3_aa: CSARPRVAWSEAFF; cdr3_length: 14; j_call: TRBJ1-1; clone_size: -; v_call: TRBV20-1; d_call: -
cdr3_nt: TGCAGTGCTAGACTAGCGGGACGTATCTCCTACAATGAGCAGTTCTTC; cdr3_aa: CSARLAGRISYNEQFF; cdr3_length: 16; j_call: TRBJ2-1; clone_size: few; v_call: TRBV20-1; d_call: TRBD2
cdr3_nt: TGCAGTGCTAGAGGGGCCAGGGGGGAAACCTACGAGCAGTACTTC; cdr3_aa: CSARGARGETYEQYF; cdr3_length: 15; j_call: TRBJ2-7; clone_size: -; v_call: TRBV20-1; d_call: -
cdr3_nt: TGCAGTGCTAGGGGGGACCCGGGGCAGCATTTT; cdr3_aa: CSARGDPGQHF; cdr3_length: 11; j_call: TRBJ1-5; clone_size: few; v_call: TRBV20-1; d_call: -
cdr3_nt: TGTGCCAGCAGTGTCCGGGACAGGGTGTTTTCACCCCTCCACTTT; cdr3_aa: CASSVRDRVFSPLHF; cdr3_length: 15; j_call: TRBJ1-6; clone_size: -; v_call: TRBV28; d_call: TRBD1